By its share, the clone carrying this T cell receptor beta chain is medium-sized (0.01 to 0.1%). These data are taken from a study of response to subunit inactivated influenza vaccine. MiXCR, applied by TCRdb to the RT-PCR reads, yields one record per CDR3 protein. The repertoire holds roughly 170,000 distinct CDR3 sequences, around 9.2% seen once, with 9.5% to 13% in the top ten. V lost 0 bases and J lost 0, with 8 bases in between. Germline V gene sequence: CDR1 LNHNV, CDR2 YYDKDF (reference sequence). This CDR3 is 15 amino acids long. The TCR was taken from a man aged 50 to 59 who received an inactivated influenza vaccine. The input for sequencing was non-naive T cells sorted from PBMCs, taken on the day of vaccination. V is TRBV15 and J is TRBJ2-5; D remains unclear. In DNA, the CDR3 is TGTGCCACCAGCAGAGATGTGCAGAACCAAGAGACCCAGTACTTC. Translated: CATSRDVQNQETQYF. The full variable domain, rest sourced from reference TRBV15 and TRBJ2-5, is DAMVIQNPRYQVTQFGKPVTLSCSQTLNHNVMYWYQQKSSQAPKLLFHYYDKDFNNEADTPDNFQSRRPNTSFCFLDIRSPGLGDTAMYLCATSRDVQNQETQYFGPGTRLLVL.